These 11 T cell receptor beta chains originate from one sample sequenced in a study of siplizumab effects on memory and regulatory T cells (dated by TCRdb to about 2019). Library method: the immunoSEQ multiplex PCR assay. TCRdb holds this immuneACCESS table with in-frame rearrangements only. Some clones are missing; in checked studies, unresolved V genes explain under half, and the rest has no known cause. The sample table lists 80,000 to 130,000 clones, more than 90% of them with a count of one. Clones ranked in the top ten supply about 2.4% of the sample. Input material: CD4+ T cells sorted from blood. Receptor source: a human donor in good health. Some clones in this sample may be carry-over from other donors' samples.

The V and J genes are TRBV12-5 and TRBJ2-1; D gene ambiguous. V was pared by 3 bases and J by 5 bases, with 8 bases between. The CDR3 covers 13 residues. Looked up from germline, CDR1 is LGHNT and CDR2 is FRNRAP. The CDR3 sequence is CASGFHSDNEQFF. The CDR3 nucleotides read TGTGCTAGTGGTTTCCACAGCGACAATGAGCAGTTCTTC.

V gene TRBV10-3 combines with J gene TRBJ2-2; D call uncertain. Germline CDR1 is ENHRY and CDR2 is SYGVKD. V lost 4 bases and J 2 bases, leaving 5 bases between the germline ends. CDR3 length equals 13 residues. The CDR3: CAISVSNTGELFF. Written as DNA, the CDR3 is TGTGCCATCAGTGTCAGCAACACCGGGGAGCTGTTTTTT.

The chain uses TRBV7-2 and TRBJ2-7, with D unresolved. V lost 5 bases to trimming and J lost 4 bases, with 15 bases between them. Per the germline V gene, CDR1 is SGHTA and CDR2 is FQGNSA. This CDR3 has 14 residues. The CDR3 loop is CASSRKAVGYEQYF. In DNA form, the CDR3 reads TGTGCCAGCAGCCGCAAGGCTGTTGGGTACGAGCAGTACTTC.

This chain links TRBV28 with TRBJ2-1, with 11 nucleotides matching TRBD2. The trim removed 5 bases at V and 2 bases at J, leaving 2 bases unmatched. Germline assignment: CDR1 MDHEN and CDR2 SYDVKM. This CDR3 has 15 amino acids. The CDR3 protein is CASSVAGGTYNEQFF. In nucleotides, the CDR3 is TGTGCCAGCAGTGTAGCGGGAGGGACCTACAATGAGCAGTTCTTC.

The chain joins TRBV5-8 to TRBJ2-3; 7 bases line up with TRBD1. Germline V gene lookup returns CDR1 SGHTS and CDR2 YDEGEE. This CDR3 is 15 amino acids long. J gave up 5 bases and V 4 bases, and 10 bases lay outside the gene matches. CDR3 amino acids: CASSPRRGLVDTQYF. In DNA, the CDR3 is TGTGCCAGCAGCCCCCGTAGGGGGCTGGTAGATACGCAGTATTTT.

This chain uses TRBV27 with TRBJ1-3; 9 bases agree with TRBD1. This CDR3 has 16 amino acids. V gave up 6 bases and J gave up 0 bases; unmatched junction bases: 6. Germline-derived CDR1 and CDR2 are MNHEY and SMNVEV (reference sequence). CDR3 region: CASSTGTGYSGNTIYF. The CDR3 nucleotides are TGTGCCAGCAGCACAGGGACAGGGTACTCTGGAAACACCATATATTTT.

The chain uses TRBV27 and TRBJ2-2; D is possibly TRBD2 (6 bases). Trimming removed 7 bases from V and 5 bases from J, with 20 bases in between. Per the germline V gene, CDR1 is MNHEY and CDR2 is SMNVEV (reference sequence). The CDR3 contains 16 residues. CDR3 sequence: CASKYPKAAGTGELFF. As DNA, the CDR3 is TGTGCCAGCAAATACCCTAAGGCGGCGGGGACCGGGGAGCTGTTTTTT.

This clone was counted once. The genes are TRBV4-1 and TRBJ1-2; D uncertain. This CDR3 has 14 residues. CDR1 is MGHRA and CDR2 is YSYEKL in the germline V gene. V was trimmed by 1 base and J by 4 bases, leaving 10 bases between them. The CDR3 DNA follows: TGCGCCAGCAGCCAAGGCGTAGGATTCTATGGCTACACCTTC. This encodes CASSQGVGFYGYTF.

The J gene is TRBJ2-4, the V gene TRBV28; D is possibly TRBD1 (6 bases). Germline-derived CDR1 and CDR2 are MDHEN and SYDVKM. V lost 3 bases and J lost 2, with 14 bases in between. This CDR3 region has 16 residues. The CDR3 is CASSFTGSGSKNIQYF. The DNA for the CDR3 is TGTGCCAGCAGTTTTACAGGGAGTGGGTCCAAAAACATTCAGTACTTC.

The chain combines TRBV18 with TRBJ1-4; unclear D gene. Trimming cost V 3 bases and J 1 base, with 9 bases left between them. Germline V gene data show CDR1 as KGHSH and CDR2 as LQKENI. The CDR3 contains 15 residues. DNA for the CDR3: TGTGCCAGCTCACCCCGAGACGGAACTAATGAAAAACTGTTTTTT. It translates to CASSPRDGTNEKLFF.

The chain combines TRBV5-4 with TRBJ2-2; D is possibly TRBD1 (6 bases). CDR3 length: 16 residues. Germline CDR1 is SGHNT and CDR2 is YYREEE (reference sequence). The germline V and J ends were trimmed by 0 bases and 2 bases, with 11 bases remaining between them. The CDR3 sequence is CASSLANRANTGELFF. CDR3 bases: TGTGCCAGCAGCTTGGCCAACAGGGCAAACACCGGGGAGCTGTTTTTT. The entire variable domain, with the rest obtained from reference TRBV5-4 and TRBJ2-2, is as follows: ETGVTQSPTHLIKTRGQQVTLRCSSQSGHNTVSWYQQALGQGPQFIFQYYREEENGRGNFPPRFSGLQFPNYSSELNVNALELDDSALYLCASSLANRANTGELFFGEGSRLTVL.